One T cell receptor (beta chain) is described in this entry. The target of this receptor is not known. No qualities accompany the bases; no much larger clone lies one base away. This entry is derived from a study of T cells after posttransplantation cyclophosphamide (dated by TCRdb to 2016 to 2017). About the investigation overall: Using TRB sequencing, the study followed how the T cell repertoire rebuilt after myeloablative bone marrow transplantation with posttransplantation cyclophosphamide given as GVHD prophylaxis. TRA and TRB clonality were tightly correlated in several samples, so subsequent TCR analyses focused on TRB only. Samples from roughly 35 PTCy-treated patients, along with samples from some 15 of their related bone marrow donors, underwent antigen receptor sequencing. Blood from every one of the 30 to 40 PTCy patients who had 1-year posttransplant specimens underwent TRB sequencing. Public TRB sequences were queried against a database of over 3,000 sequences associated with responses to pathogens, tumor antigens, self-antigens and alloantigens. Up to 3 additional blood samples from 2 to 5.2 years after transplant were also TRB-sequenced in 3 patients, as was pretransplant blood from several patients. Paper-wide results and their limitations: The TRB repertoires of T cells infiltrating skin or GI tract showed only limited overlap with the TRB repertoires of T cells in blood. Across approximately 45 patients, recipient CMV seropositivity and CMV reactivation were highly associated with TRB clonality; PTCy diversity was similar to CNI/methotrexate controls. Donor-recipient similarity was low at 1-2 months but rose over the first year, and later blood repertoires were often dominated by donor CD8+ memory clones.

Peripheral blood samples were provided by related bone marrow donors on the day of marrow donation. Peripheral blood and bone marrow mononuclear cells were isolated by Ficoll-Hypaque density centrifugation and cryopreserved. The CDR3 spans 16 residues, from the cysteine through the phenylalanine. Solely the CDR3 DNA is kept, with 48 bases framed from the first base. Trimming takes 4 bases off V and 0 bases off J; junction bases not matched to a gene: 3. CDR1 and CDR2, per the germline V gene (reference sequence), are LNHDA and SQIVND. TRB sequencing was run on genomic DNA with either the immunoSEQ assay at survey resolution or the hsTCRB kit. In the paper's pipeline: The immunoSEQ software was used for initial read processing, and the LymphoSeq R package was used for repertoire analyses. Clonality was calculated as 1 minus normalized Shannon entropy, and the Gini coefficient was also calculated for each TRB dataset. Phenotypes of unsorted samples were inferred by mapping TRB sequences from sorted subsets of the recipient or donor onto unsorted samples of the same recipient. The source is immuneACCESS, and TCRdb retained only in-frame sequences with V and J called. Part of the clones is not carried over; for the studies checked, unresolved V genes explain less than half of this, and the remainder is unexplained. V, J and clone size are those of that table, while D and trimming were read from the DNA. This sample lists tens of thousands of clones; roughly 93% were detected once. Clones ranked in the top ten supply around 3.1% of the sample.

The specimen sequenced was PBMCs. The chain joins TRBV19 to TRBJ1-6; TRBD1 matches 7 bases in the middle. This receptor was taken from a woman under 40 in good health and a related stem cell transplant donor. CDR3 protein: CASSTTGSSYNSPLHF. The nucleotides are TGTGCCAGTAGTACGACAGGGAGCTCCTATAATTCACCCCTCCACTTT.